A selection of T cell receptor beta chains follows, all from one sample in a study of molecular identifiers for immune sequencing clone quantification. TCRdb called the PCR reads again in MiXCR, with one record for every CDR3 protein. Of approximately 320,000 distinct CDR3 sequences listed, under 25% are singletons. Sequencing used naive CD8+ T cells from blood, with Jurkat cell RNA spiked in. The receptors derive from a human donor in good health. Some libraries in this study had Jurkat cell RNA spiked in. Each CDR3 is given with its conserved first and last residue. The D gene is left open where the match is weak. For some rows the clone size is stated as once, few or many, or as a class when expanded; others skip it.

d_call	cdr3_length	v_call	j_call	clone_size	cdr3_nt	cdr3_aa
NA	15	TRBV13	TRBJ1-1	NA	TGTGCCCGCCGCGCGCGGGGGGGCGGGTACACTGAAGCTTTCTTT	CARRARGGGYTEAFF
NA	16	TRBV27	TRBJ1-1	few	TGTGCCAGCAGTATACCCCGGGGGCGCGGGTCCACTGAAGCTTTCTTT	CASSIPRGRGSTEAFF
TRBD1	16	TRBV19	TRBJ2-3	few	TGTGCCAGTAGTATTGGAGTACAGGGGGCAACAGATACGCAGTATTTT	CASSIGVQGATDTQYF
NA	14	TRBV7-9	TRBJ2-7	NA	TGTGCCAGCAGCTTAGGCGTTCGGGACTACGAGCAGTACTTC	CASSLGVRDYEQYF
NA	12	TRBV6-2/TRBV6-3	TRBJ1-1	few	TGTGCCAGCAGTTTGACAGATTCTGAAGTTTTCTTT	CASSLTDSEVFF
NA	16	TRBV14	TRBJ1-1	many	TGTGCCAGCAGCCAAGGTTGGTCTCCAATGAACACTGAAGCTTTCTTT	CASSQGWSPMNTEAFF
NA	15	TRBV7-9	TRBJ1-2	few	TGTGCCAGCAGCTTAGGCACTACTGAAGGCTATGGCTACACCTTC	CASSLGTTEGYGYTF
NA	16	TRBV4-3	TRBJ2-7	many	TGCGCCAGCAGCCAAGATCGTGCAGGGAGCTCCTACGAGCAGTACTTC	CASSQDRAGSSYEQYF
TRBD2	17	TRBV20-1	TRBJ2-3	few	TGCAGTGCTAGAGATTCTAGCGGGGGTCACAGCACAGATACGCAGTATTTT	CSARDSSGGHSTDTQYF
NA	15	TRBV20-1	TRBJ2-2	many	TGCAGTGCTAGATTGGTACATGACTACACCGGGGAGCTGTTTTTT	CSARLVHDYTGELFF
NA	15	TRBV20-1	TRBJ2-3	many	TGCAGTGCTAGGCCGACAGGGAGGTCTCAAGATACGCAGTATTTT	CSARPTGRSQDTQYF
NA	15	TRBV6-5	TRBJ2-5	few	TGTGCCAGCAGTTACTCGAGGGGGGGCTTAGAGACCCAGTACTTC	CASSYSRGGLETQYF
TRBD1	15	TRBV5-1	TRBJ2-7	many	TGCGCCAGCAGCTTTTTTGGACAGGGCTCCTACGAGCAGTACTTC	CASSFFGQGSYEQYF
NA	17	TRBV9	TRBJ1-1	few	TGTGCCAGCAGCGTAGGCCCCCGGACGGCCGAGAAGGCTGAAGCTTTCTTT	CASSVGPRTAEKAEAFF
NA	16	TRBV2	TRBJ1-3	NA	TGTGCCAGCAGTGAGGACCAGTCCCACTCTGGAAACACCATATATTTT	CASSEDQSHSGNTIYF
NA	15	TRBV6-1	TRBJ2-2	NA	TGTGCCAGCAGTGAACCCGGCAGGGACACCGGGGGGCTGTTTTTT	CASSEPGRDTGGLFF
NA	15	TRBV9	TRBJ2-3	many	TGTGCCAGCAGCGTAGGGGGTTCTCCGGCAGATACGCAGTATTTT	CASSVGGSPADTQYF
NA	13	TRBV5-6	TRBJ2-5	few	TGTGCCAGCAGCTCTGGCTGGGGGGAGACCCAGTACTTC	CASSSGWGETQYF
NA	12	TRBV29-1	TRBJ2-1	once	TGCAGCGGACAGGAAATGCACAATGAGCAGTTCTTC	CSGQEMHNEQFF
NA	11	TRBV28	TRBJ2-7	many	TGTGCCAGCAGTTCGTTCGACGAGCAGTACTTC	CASSSFDEQYF
NA	15	TRBV14	TRBJ2-5	once	TGTGCCAGCAGCGTAACAATCTCTGGATGGGAGACCCAGTACTTC	CASSVTISGWETQYF
NA	15	TRBV7-9	TRBJ1-1	NA	TGTGCCAGCAGCCATCTCGGTGGCGTGGACCATGAAGCTTTCTTT	CASSHLGGVDHEAFF
TRBD1	15	TRBV5-1	TRBJ2-7	few	TGCGCCAGCAGCTTGGGGACAGGGGGCTTCAACGAGCAGTACTTC	CASSLGTGGFNEQYF
TRBD1	13	TRBV2	TRBJ1-2	few	TGTGCCAGCTGGACAGGGGGAGAATATGGCTACACCTTC	CASWTGGEYGYTF
NA	14	TRBV27	TRBJ2-7	NA	TGTGCCAGCAGTACTCAAGGGGGGTACTACGAGCAGTACTTC	CASSTQGGYYEQYF
NA	14	TRBV7-9	TRBJ2-7	few	TGTGCCAGCAGCTCCCCCCGGGCCCCCTACGGGCAGTACTTC	CASSSPRAPYGQYF
NA	15	TRBV9	TRBJ2-1	few	TGTGCCAGCAGCCCCTCCGGGACGGGGTACAATGAGCAGTTCTTC	CASSPSGTGYNEQFF
NA	16	TRBV23-1	TRBJ2-5	many	TGCGCCAGCAACGCGTCAGGTTTCGACACTCAAGAGACCCAGTACTTC	CASNASGFDTQETQYF
NA	18	TRBV4-2	TRBJ2-6	NA	TGTGCCAGCAGCCAAACCAGACAGAGTAACTCTGGGGCCAACGTCCTGACTTTC	CASSQTRQSNSGANVLTF
TRBD2	16	TRBV27	TRBJ2-3	NA	TGTGCCAGCAGTTTATCAGCGGGGGGGCTTGGAGATACGCAGTATTTT	CASSLSAGGLGDTQYF
TRBD2	16	TRBV7-6	TRBJ2-7	NA	TGTGCCAGCAGCTTAGAACAAGCGGGAGGGCCATACGAGCAGTACTTC	CASSLEQAGGPYEQYF
NA	15	TRBV4-1	TRBJ1-1	few	TGCGCCAGCAGAAGATTACAGGAGTCGAGCACTGAAGCTTTCTTT	CASRRLQESSTEAFF
NA	12	TRBV30	TRBJ2-7	few	TGTGCCTGGATGTCTGGGTCCTACGAGCAGTACTTC	CAWMSGSYEQYF
TRBD2	16	TRBV11-1	TRBJ2-5	NA	TGTGCCAGCAGCTTACCTAGCGGGACCGACCAAGAGACCCAGTACTTC	CASSLPSGTDQETQYF
NA	15	TRBV6-5	TRBJ2-7	many	TGTGCCAGCAGTTACGCGACAGGTTACAGGGACGAGCAGTACTTC	CASSYATGYRDEQYF
NA	12	TRBV7-9	TRBJ2-3	few	TGTGCCACAGTTGACAGCACAGATACGCAGTATTTT	CATVDSTDTQYF
TRBD2	18	TRBV4-3	TRBJ2-3	NA	TGCGCCAGCAGCCAAGTGTTGAGCGGGAGGGCCATTGGAGATACGCAGTATTTT	CASSQVLSGRAIGDTQYF
NA	15	TRBV14	TRBJ1-2	few	TGTGCCAGCAGCCAAGATGTGGGCTCTAACTATGGCTACACCTTC	CASSQDVGSNYGYTF
NA	15	TRBV27	TRBJ2-2	many	TGTGCCAGCACATCTAATAGGGAGTACACCGGGGAGCTGTTTTTT	CASTSNREYTGELFF